What follows are 7 T cell receptor beta chains derived from one specimen sequenced in a study of blood T cell repertoires in COVID-19. Method: immunoSEQ multiplex PCR; TCRdb's copy keeps in-frame clones and lacks some. The sample consists of about 240,000 clones, just under 85% of them appearing once. The sequenced sample was peripheral blood. The receptors were sampled from a woman older than 75 with acute or convalescent COVID-19.

The chain has TRBV19 and TRBJ2-5; TRBD1 matches 9 bases. J lost 6 bases, V lost 5 bases, and 10 bases had no gene match. In germline, CDR1 is LNHDA, CDR2 SQIVND (reference sequence). The CDR3 runs to 15 residues. CDR3 sequence reads: CASSAGTGLGKTQYF. The CDR3 coding sequence is TGTGCCAGTAGTGCCGGGACAGGGTTGGGAAAGACCCAGTACTTC.

V gene TRBV29-1 combines with J gene TRBJ2-3, with 7 bases identical to TRBD2. The V gene end was trimmed by 7 bases and the J gene end by 2 bases; junction bases not matched to a gene: 6. The CDR3 has 13 amino acids. Germline V gene data show CDR1 as SQVTM and CDR2 as ANQGSEA. CDR3 sequence (DNA): TGCAGCGGTTTAGCGGGCCCCACAGATACGCAGTATTTT. Protein: CSGLAGPTDTQYF.

This clone was observed a few times. V gene TRBV5-1 combines with J gene TRBJ1-1; tentatively, D is TRBD1 (6 bases). The CDR3 is 11 residues long. V was shortened by 4 bases and J by 8 bases, with 9 bases between the two germline ends. From germline, CDR1 is SGHRS and CDR2 YFSETQ. The CDR3 DNA reads as TGCGCCAGCAGCGTGGGGACAGAAGCTTTCTTT. This gives the protein CASSVGTEAFF. Drawing the rest from reference TRBV5-1 and TRBJ1-1, the complete variable domain is KAGVTQTPRYLIKTRGQQVTLSCSPISGHRSVSWYQQTPGQGLQFLFEYFSETQRNKGNFPGRFSGRQFSNSRSEMNVSTLELGDSALYLCASSVGTEAFFGQGTRLTVV.

V gene TRBV28 combines with J gene TRBJ2-7; a weak D match, TRBD2 (5 bases). V lost 8 bases, J lost 2 bases, and 10 bases lay in between. Germline V CDR1 and CDR2: MDHEN, SYDVKM. CDR3 length: 12 amino acids. CDR3: CASGRAPYEQYF. The CDR3 region has the DNA TGTGCCAGCGGGAGAGCCCCCTACGAGCAGTACTTC. Using reference TRBV28 and TRBJ2-7 for the parts outside the CDR3, the full variable domain is DVKVTQSSRYLVKRTGEKVFLECVQDMDHENMFWYRQDPGLGLRLIYFSYDVKMKEKGDIPEGYSVSREKKERFSLILESASTNQTSMYLCASGRAPYEQYFGPGTRLTVT.

This chain connects TRBV5-6 to TRBJ1-5; the D gene is possibly TRBD1 (5 bases). V shed 1 base and J shed 2 bases, with 10 bases lying between them. The germline CDR1 and CDR2 sequences are SGHDT and YYEEEE. CDR3 length: 15 amino acids. This CDR3 is CASSLSGAGNQPQHF. The CDR3 DNA reads TGTGCCAGCAGCTTGTCTGGGGCGGGCAATCAGCCCCAGCATTTT. Looking up the rest from reference TRBV5-6 and TRBJ1-5 gives the full variable domain: DAGVTQSPTHLIKTRGQQVTLRCSPKSGHDTVSWYQQALGQGPQFIFQYYEEEERQRGNFPDRFSGHQFPNYSSELNVNALLLGDSALYLCASSLSGAGNQPQHFGDGTRLSIL.

V gene TRBV25-1 combines with J gene TRBJ1-1; tentatively, D is TRBD1 (5 bases). The CDR3 runs 15 residues. Looked up from germline, CDR1 is MGHDK and CDR2 is SYGVNS. The V and J ends lost 5 bases and 4 bases respectively, with 17 bases between them. The CDR3 coding sequence is TGTGCCAGCAGTTCCCGAGGAGGGACGGCCACTGAAGCTTTCTTT. Its translation: CASSSRGGTATEAFF. Full variable domain (remainder filled in from reference TRBV25-1 and TRBJ1-1): EADIYQTPRYLVIGTGKKITLECSQTMGHDKMYWYQQDPGMELHLIHYSYGVNSTEKGDLSSESTVSRIRTEHFPLTLESARPSHTSQYLCASSSRGGTATEAFFGQGTRLTVV.

The chain carries TRBV19 and TRBJ1-5, with D perhaps matching TRBD1 (5 bases). This CDR3 is built from 19 residues. Trimming took 5 bases from V and 7 from J, leaving 30 bases between them. Germline assignment: CDR1 LNHDA and CDR2 SQIVND (reference sequence). Here the CDR3 DNA reads TGTGCCAGTAGTCCAAGAGTAGGGGCCGGACGGCCTAGGGAACAGCCCCAGCATTTT. As protein: CASSPRVGAGRPREQPQHF. Based on the CDR3 plus reference TRBV19 and TRBJ1-5, the full variable domain is DGGITQSPKYLFRKEGQNVTLSCEQNLNHDAMYWYRQDPGQGLRLIYYSQIVNDFQKGDIAEGYSVSREKKESFPLTVTSAQKNPTAFYLCASSPRVGAGRPREQPQHFGDGTRLSIL.